This T cell receptor beta chain was captured by sequencing in a study of blood T cell repertoires in COVID-19. At the level of the study: The study drew acute and convalescent COVID-19 samples from the United States, Italy and Spain. The analysed material was cDNA or gDNA that came from T cells, B-cell-depleted T cells, or PBMCs.

Germline V CDR1 and CDR2: GTSNPN, SVGIG (reference sequence). CDR3 size: 13 residues. V shed 5 bases and J 9 bases; nucleotides not matched to a gene: 3. Original processing methods: Reference gene primer amplification gave nucleated cell count estimates. Profiled with immunoSEQ multiplex PCR; TCRdb holds only in-frame clones, not every one. The V and J calls and clone size come from that table; D and trimming were worked out from the DNA. The sample records some 140,000 clones, around 83% being singletons. The sequence came from a woman older than 75 with acute or convalescent COVID-19. Sequencing was carried out using peripheral blood. The chain carries TRBV30 and TRBJ2-1; TRBD2 agrees at 14 bases. The CDR3 loop is CAWRLAGGGEQFF. The CDR3 DNA is TGTGCCTGGCGACTAGCGGGGGGGGGTGAGCAGTTCTTC. The full variable domain, with the rest looked up from reference TRBV30 and TRBJ2-1, is SQTIHQWPATLVQPVGSPLSLECTVEGTSNPNLYWYRQAAGRGLQLLFYSVGIGQISSEVPQNLSASRPQDRQFILSSKKLLLSDSGFYLCAWRLAGGGEQFFGPGTRLTVL.